Listed here are 30 T cell receptor beta chains from one sample, sequenced in a study of cytomegalovirus exposure and HLA in healthy donors. Primers: 60 Vbeta forward and 13 Jbeta reverse. The assay was immunoSEQ multiplex PCR, and TCRdb's table has in-frame clones only and misses some. The sample shows more than 70,000 clones, 60% to 85% of them seen only once. Sequencing used PBMCs. Receptors originate from a boy younger than 18 in good health and CMV-seronegative.

The chain links TRBV9 to TRBJ1-2; a possible D gene is TRBD1 (6 bases). The CDR3 has 15 amino acids. V was shortened by 0 bases and J by 5 bases, with 14 bases between the two germline ends. The germline gives CDR1 SGDLS, CDR2 YYNGEE. DNA for the CDR3: TGTGCCAGCAGCGTAGAGGGGAGTACAGGGTATGGCTACACCTTC. It encodes CASSVEGSTGYGYTF.

This clone turned up a few times. The chain is built from TRBV6-5 and TRBJ1-2, with TRBD1 as a possible D gene (6 bases). The CDR3 covers 13 residues. The V end lost 6 bases, the J end lost 8 bases, and 16 bases lay between the germline ends. CDR1 and CDR2 (germline): MNHEY, SVGAGI. CDR3 sequence: CASSNRAWRGYTF. The CDR3 nucleotides read TGTGCCAGCAGCAACAGGGCCTGGCGGGGCTACACCTTC.

The CDR3 reads CASTRLNTEAFF. Written as DNA, the CDR3 is TGTGCCAGTACGCGGCTGAACACTGAAGCTTTCTTT. The chain uses TRBV19 and TRBJ1-1; D unclear. Trimming stripped 7 bases from V and 0 bases from J, with 6 bases between. Per germline, CDR1 LNHDA and CDR2 SQIVND (reference sequence). The CDR3 runs to 12 residues.

In its sample, this clone was seen a few times. This chain connects TRBV14 to TRBJ1-4, with D possibly matching TRBD1 (6 bases). Trimming took 4 bases from V and 7 from J, leaving 16 bases between them. This CDR3 region has 15 residues. Germline-derived CDR1 and CDR2 are SGHDN and FVKESK. The CDR3 nucleotides are TGTGCCAGCAGCCTAATAACAGGGTACGGTGAAAAACTGTTTTTT. The encoded protein is CASSLITGYGEKLFF.

The rearrangement joins TRBV6-5 to TRBJ2-6; tentatively, D is TRBD2 (6 bases). In germline, CDR1 is MNHEY, CDR2 SVGAGI. The CDR3 covers 14 residues. Trimming pared 8 bases from V and 5 bases from J, leaving 13 bases between. The CDR3 region has the DNA TGTGCCAGCTCTACTAGCTATAGGGCCAACGTCCTGACTTTC. It encodes CASSTSYRANVLTF.

V and J are TRBV15 and TRBJ2-3; the match to TRBD2 covers 10 bases. The CDR3 runs to 19 residues. In germline, CDR1 is LNHNV, CDR2 YYDKDF (reference sequence). Trimming took 1 base from V and 1 from J; bases not matched to a gene: 11. The CDR3 DNA follows: TGTGCCACCAGCAGAGGGGAGCGGGGGGGCGGGTCGGGCACAGATACGCAGTATTTT. It yields the protein CATSRGERGGGSGTDTQYF. The variable domain in full, completed from reference TRBV15 and TRBJ2-3, reads DAMVIQNPRYQVTQFGKPVTLSCSQTLNHNVMYWYQQKSSQAPKLLFHYYDKDFNNEADTPDNFQSRRPNTSFCFLDIRSPGLGDTAMYLCATSRGERGGGSGTDTQYFGPGTRLTVL.

The V call is TRBV4-2, the J call TRBJ2-1; D perhaps matches TRBD2 (6 bases). CDR1 and CDR2 from the germline V gene are LGHNA and YNFKEQ. The CDR3 is 15 residues long. V lost 4 bases to trimming and J lost 6 bases, with 16 bases between them. CDR3 sequence reads: CASSPTSGLLNEQFF. Here the CDR3 DNA reads TGTGCCAGCAGCCCGACAAGCGGGCTACTCAATGAGCAGTTCTTC.

This clone was seen once. This chain uses TRBV2 with TRBJ2-3; D might be TRBD2 (6 bases). The germline gives CDR1 SNHLY, CDR2 FYNNEI. The CDR3 has 14 residues. The V end was cut by 7 bases, the J end by 0 bases, with 11 bases between. The CDR3 reads CASMLASSTDTQYF. Here the CDR3 DNA reads TGTGCCAGCATGCTAGCGTCTAGCACAGATACGCAGTATTTT.

The V call is TRBV19, the J call TRBJ1-4; the match to TRBD1 covers 9 bases. In germline, CDR1 is LNHDA, CDR2 SQIVND (reference sequence). V dropped 2 bases and J dropped 10; count of bases not matched to a gene: 5. There are 14 residues in the CDR3. This CDR3 reads CASSITPGQGKLFF. As DNA, the CDR3 is TGTGCCAGTAGTATAACCCCGGGACAGGGAAAACTGTTTTTT.

The CDR3 protein is CASSESREDLTDTQYF. The CDR3 DNA reads as TGCGCCAGCAGTGAGTCTAGGGAGGACCTCACAGATACGCAGTATTTT. This rearrangement joins TRBV10-1 to TRBJ2-3, with D possibly matching TRBD2 (6 bases). The V end was cut by 0 bases, the J end by 2 bases, with 12 bases between. Germline V gene data show CDR1 as WNHNN and CDR2 as SYGVQD (reference sequence). This CDR3 is built from 16 residues.

This sequence joins TRBV10-3 and TRBJ1-3; 9 bases line up with TRBD1. Trimming removed 3 bases from V and 4 bases from J; junction bases left unmatched: 4. The CDR3 has 15 amino acids. CDR1 ENHRY and CDR2 SYGVKD come from the germline V gene. In nucleotides, the CDR3 is TGTGCCATCAGTGACCTAACAGGGGGCGGAAACACCATATATTTT. Translating it yields CAISDLTGGGNTIYF.

V and J are TRBV27 and TRBJ1-2; D gene unclear. V was trimmed by 8 bases and J by 0 bases, leaving 10 bases between them. The germline gives CDR1 MNHEY, CDR2 SMNVEV (reference sequence). CDR3 length: 13 residues. The CDR3 sequence is CASAGTANYGYTF. In DNA form, the CDR3 reads TGTGCCAGCGCGGGCACGGCTAACTATGGCTACACCTTC.

This chain connects TRBV7-9 to TRBJ2-5; no definite D call. Germline V gene lookup returns CDR1 SEHNR and CDR2 FQNEAQ (reference sequence). The V end lost 8 bases, the J end lost 5 bases, and 12 bases lay between the germline ends. The CDR3 length is 12 residues. The CDR3 DNA is TGTGCCAGCTCCAACCTATGGGAGACCCAGTACTTC. The encoded protein is CASSNLWETQYF.

The rearrangement uses TRBV4-3 and TRBJ1-4, with 9 bases matching TRBD1. The CDR3 totals 15 residues. Germline values: CDR1 LGHNA, CDR2 YSLEER. V lost 3 bases and J lost 8; bases outside the gene matches: 7. The CDR3 sequence is CASSHRGQGREKLFF. Written as DNA, the CDR3 is TGCGCCAGCAGCCATCGCGGACAGGGGAGAGAAAAACTGTTTTTT.

The chain links TRBV28 to TRBJ2-7; 9 nucleotides agree with TRBD2. The CDR3 is 15 residues long. V trimming: 2 bases; J trimming: 7 bases; junction bases outside the gene matches: 9. CDR1 is MDHEN, CDR2 SYDVKM, per germline. CDR3 sequence (DNA): TGTGCCAGCAGTTTACGGCGGGGGGGCCGGGAAGAGCAGTACTTC. Its protein is CASSLRRGGREEQYF.

This chain joins TRBV9 and TRBJ1-1; D might be TRBD1 (6 bases). Trimming stripped 1 base from V and 3 bases from J, with 10 bases between. CDR1 is SGDLS, CDR2 YYNGEE, per germline. This CDR3 contains 14 residues. CDR3 residues: CASSVRPGDTEAFF. CDR3 DNA: TGTGCCAGCAGCGTAAGACCAGGGGACACTGAAGCTTTCTTT. Variable domain in full (rest from reference TRBV9 and TRBJ1-1): DSGVTQTPKHLITATGQRVTLRCSPRSGDLSVYWYQQSLDQGLQFLIQYYNGEERAKGNILERFSAQQFPDLHSELNLSSLELGDSALYFCASSVRPGDTEAFFGQGTRLTVV.

The chain carries TRBV20-1 and TRBJ2-1; D is perhaps TRBD2 (5 bases). The V end lost 8 bases, the J end lost 4 bases, and 9 bases lay between the germline ends. The V gene's germline CDR1 is DFQATT and CDR2 SNEGSKA (reference sequence). CDR3 length: 11 amino acids. This chain's CDR3 is CSLSGYNEQFF. Here the CDR3 DNA reads TGCAGTCTGTCGGGGTACAATGAGCAGTTCTTC.

This chain links TRBV4-1 with TRBJ2-7; 10 bases are shared with TRBD2. The trim removed 4 bases at V and 0 bases at J, leaving 6 bases unmatched. Germline loops: CDR1 MGHRA, CDR2 YSYEKL. CDR3 length equals 16 residues. The CDR3 bases are TGCGCCAGCAGCCTAACGACTAGCGGGTACTCCTACGAGCAGTACTTC. Amino acid sequence: CASSLTTSGYSYEQYF.

The rearrangement uses TRBV28 and TRBJ1-5, with 8 bases matching TRBD1. CDR3 length: 17 amino acids. Germline V gives CDR1 MDHEN, CDR2 SYDVKM. Germline trimming cut 3 bases from V and 7 bases from J; bases unmatched to any gene: 14. The CDR3 loop is CASSFPSGQAVYQPQHF. In nucleotides, the CDR3 is TGTGCCAGCAGTTTTCCTTCGGGACAGGCGGTTTACCAGCCCCAGCATTTT.

The chain carries TRBV9 and TRBJ2-7, with D maybe TRBD1 (5 bases). The CDR3 contains 15 residues. The germline gives CDR1 SGDLS, CDR2 YYNGEE. The V end lost 0 bases, the J end lost 0 bases, and 10 bases lay between the germline ends. The CDR3: CASSVAAGPSYEQYF. The DNA of the CDR3 is TGTGCCAGCAGCGTAGCGGCAGGGCCCTCCTACGAGCAGTACTTC.

The chain links TRBV4-3 to TRBJ2-1, with 12 bases identical to TRBD2. This CDR3 contains 18 residues. Trimming cost V 1 base and J 5 bases; bases outside gene matches: 9. The germline gives CDR1 LGHNA, CDR2 YSLEER. The CDR3 loop is CASSQGLAGGPADNEQFF. The CDR3 region has the DNA TGCGCCAGCAGCCAAGGTCTAGCGGGAGGGCCTGCCGACAATGAGCAGTTCTTC.

V gene TRBV30 combines with J gene TRBJ2-7; D is ambiguous. This CDR3 contains 14 residues. Trimming removed 2 bases from V and 0 bases from J, with 11 bases in between. Germline CDR1 is GTSNPN and CDR2 is SVGIG (reference sequence). Here the CDR3 DNA reads TGTGCCTGGAGTCCCCTGGAGAGCTCCTACGAGCAGTACTTC. As protein: CAWSPLESSYEQYF. Full variable domain (rest looked up from reference TRBV30 and TRBJ2-7): SQTIHQWPATLVQPVGSPLSLECTVEGTSNPNLYWYRQAAGRGLQLLFYSVGIGQISSEVPQNLSASRPQDRQFILSSKKLLLSDSGFYLCAWSPLESSYEQYFGPGTRLTVT.

The chain has TRBV7-3 and TRBJ2-5; 9 bases agree with TRBD2. The DNA end lines up better with TRBJ2-7; the J call may be wrong. Germline CDR1 and CDR2: SGHTA and FQGTGA. The CDR3 runs to 13 residues. This CDR3 reads CASSLRTSDEQYF. DNA for the CDR3: TGTGCCAGCAGCTTAAGGACTAGCGACGAGCAGTACTTC.

The rearrangement uses TRBV9 and TRBJ2-2; TRBD2 matches 7 bases. This CDR3 spans 19 amino acids. Germline V CDR1 and CDR2: SGDLS, YYNGEE. J was trimmed by 2 bases and V by 3 bases; bases with no gene match: 16. The CDR3 is CASSAGLGVVLRNTGELFF. CDR3 bases: TGTGCCAGCAGCGCTGGACTAGGGGTTGTTTTAAGAAACACCGGGGAGCTGTTTTTT.

The chain couples TRBV15 to TRBJ2-7; 8 nucleotides align to TRBD2. CDR1 is LNHNV, CDR2 YYDKDF, per germline (reference sequence). This CDR3 has 16 residues. The ends lost 1 base at V and 5 bases at J; junction bases unmatched: 10. The CDR3 loop is CATSRGPSGSIDEQYF. CDR3 bases: TGTGCCACCAGCAGAGGACCGAGCGGGAGTATCGACGAGCAGTACTTC.

The rearrangement uses TRBV23-1 and TRBJ2-5; 7 nucleotides line up with TRBD1. TRBV23-1 is an ORF, with its function uncertain. V gave up 0 bases and J gave up 11 bases; unmatched junction bases: 6. The CDR3 is 13 residues long. The CDR3 spells CASSQSDRTPQYF. Written as DNA, the CDR3 is TGCGCCAGCAGTCAATCGGACAGGACACCTCAGTACTTC.

The J gene is TRBJ1-5, the V gene TRBV28; D unresolved. CDR1 MDHEN and CDR2 SYDVKM come from the germline V gene. The length of the CDR3 is 13 residues. V lost 1 base to trimming and J lost 7 bases, with 8 bases between them. Written as DNA, the CDR3 is TGTGCCAGCAGTTTATATTTCCAGCAGCCCCAGCATTTT. Translated: CASSLYFQQPQHF.

The chain uses TRBV5-4 and TRBJ1-2, with 7 bases matching TRBD1. Germline assignment: CDR1 SGHNT and CDR2 YYREEE (reference sequence). This CDR3 spans 13 amino acids. V shed 4 bases and J 9 bases; nucleotides not matched to a gene: 9. DNA of the CDR3: TGTGCCAGCAGCGAACAGGACAGGATCCGCTACACCTTC. Its protein is CASSEQDRIRYTF.

This sequence joins TRBV4-3 and TRBJ2-1; TRBD1 might be the D (5 bases). The CDR3 sequence is 13 residues long. V dropped 3 bases and J dropped 7 bases, with 10 bases sitting between them. The germline V gene encodes CDR1 LGHNA and CDR2 YSLEER. The CDR3 loop is CASSQTDRNEQFF. The CDR3 DNA sequence: TGCGCCAGCAGCCAGACTGACAGAAATGAGCAGTTCTTC.

This clone has only a few counts. The rearrangement links TRBV28 to TRBJ1-1; tentative D call: TRBD1 (6 bases). V lost 7 bases and J lost 1, with 16 bases in between. The CDR3 length is 15 residues. Germline CDR1 and CDR2: MDHEN and SYDVKM. In nucleotides, the CDR3 is TGTGCCAGCACCGCTCCCAGGGGAGCGAACACTGAAGCTTTCTTT. This encodes CASTAPRGANTEAFF.